This T cell receptor beta chain was recorded in a study of beta chain features in type 1 diabetes. Comments on this clone: Antigen unknown.

The sequenced template was cDNA made from the entire isolated RNA. Using immunoSEQ multiplex PCR, the repertoire was profiled, and TCRdb retains in-frame clones only, with some absent. The table includes 680,000 or so clones, about an eighth detected once. The study's findings and limits: Within the patient group, naive, central memory and Treg TCRB repertoires appeared more similar to each other than within healthy donors. In every one of the four CD4+ subsets, TCRB CDR3s were moderately but significantly shorter in Type 1 diabetes patients.

Sample: naive CD4+ T cells from blood. The source of this sequence is a man between 18 and 29 years old with type 1 diabetes.

The CDR3 nucleotides are TGCAGTGCTGGGACAGGTCGGCAGTTCTTC. Its translation: CSAGTGRQFF. The chain combines TRBV20-1 with TRBJ2-1, with 8 nucleotides matching TRBD1. Germline CDR1 DFQATT, CDR2 SNEGSKA (reference sequence). The junction had 3 bases not matched to a gene; V was cut back by 5 bases and J by 12 bases. This CDR3 is 10 amino acids long.